The clone carrying this T cell receptor (beta chain) was detected once. The sample comes from a study of blood T cell repertoires in COVID-19. Sequenced by immunoSEQ multiplex PCR; TCRdb stores in-frame clones only, minus some. The data hold 310,000 or so clones, with approximately 88% observed a single time. Trimming removed 2 bases at V and 2 bases at J, with 7 bases between. Germline CDR1 and CDR2: MNHNS and SASEGT. This CDR3 comprises 13 residues. V gene TRBV6-1 combines with J gene TRBJ2-7; D not certain. Sequencing was performed on PBMCs or T cells enriched from blood (not recorded which). This clonotype originated in a woman aged 40 to 50 who had recovered from COVID-19. The chain's CDR3 is CASSEPFTYEQYF. DNA for the CDR3: TGTGCCAGCAGTGAACCCTTTACCTACGAGCAGTACTTC.